The 25 T cell receptor beta chains below were found in one sample sequenced in a study of response to subunit inactivated influenza vaccine. TCRdb analysed the RT-PCR reads with MiXCR anew, one entry per CDR3 protein. The top ten clones hold under 13% of a sample with about 780,000 distinct CDR3 sequences, around 18% of them seen once. The sample consisted of PBMCs from blood, taken roughly 5 days after vaccination. Receptors originate from a man aged 50-60 years who received an inactivated influenza vaccine.

This clonotype was picked up many times. V is TRBV7-2 and J is TRBJ1-3, with 7 bases that match TRBD1. Germline V CDR1 and CDR2: SGHTA, FQGNSA. After removal of 0 bases from V and 2 bases from J, the junction contained 7 bases not matched to a gene. The CDR3 covers 17 residues. As DNA, the CDR3 is TGTGCCAGCAGCTTAGCGTTCCCAGGGGGAACTGGAAACACCATATATTTT. Translating it yields CASSLAFPGGTGNTIYF.

This clonotype was counted a few times. This sequence joins TRBV2 and TRBJ2-3; 9 nucleotides agree with TRBD2. This CDR3 has 16 residues. V was pared by 4 bases and J by 6 bases, with 11 bases of the junction left unmatched. Per the germline V gene, CDR1 is SNHLY and CDR2 is FYNNEI. The DNA of the CDR3 is TGTGCCAGCAGTGCCGAGACTAGCGGTTTTGGGGATACGCAGTATTTT. Translation gives CASSAETSGFGDTQYF.

This clonotype was counted a few times. V gene TRBV20-1 combines with J gene TRBJ2-7; D is possibly TRBD2 (6 bases). The V gene lost 6 bases and the J gene lost 12 bases, with 18 bases spanning the gap. This CDR3 has 11 residues. The V gene's germline CDR1 is DFQATT and CDR2 SNEGSKA (reference sequence). The CDR3 nucleotides read TGCAGTGCGACCCTGACGGCGGGACGGTACTTC. It codes for CSATLTAGRYF.

The chain joins TRBV30 to TRBJ2-5; D gene uncertain. CDR3 size: 13 residues. Trimming took 0 bases from V and 5 from J, leaving 10 bases between them. Germline-derived CDR1 and CDR2 are GTSNPN and SVGIG (reference sequence). CDR3 region: CAWSVNTRETQYF. The DNA for the CDR3 is TGTGCCTGGAGTGTAAACACCCGGGAGACCCAGTACTTC.

The V call is TRBV7-2, the J call TRBJ1-1; tentatively, D is TRBD1 (6 bases). The V gene lost 4 bases and the J gene lost 9 bases, with 18 bases spanning the gap. The germline gives CDR1 SGHTA, CDR2 FQGNSA. The CDR3 totals 14 residues. The CDR3 is CASSSIRDITKAFF. The DNA for the CDR3 is TGTGCCAGCAGCTCAATCCGGGACATAACAAAAGCTTTCTTT.

The rearrangement joins TRBV7-2 to TRBJ1-4, with 11 bases aligning to TRBD1. Germline CDR1 SGHTA, CDR2 FQGNSA. The J segment lost 10 bases and the V segment lost 6 bases, leaving 10 bases of the junction unmatched. CDR3 length equals 15 residues. The CDR3 loop is CASRSGQGARGKLFF. CDR3 sequence (DNA): TGTGCCAGCAGATCTGGACAGGGGGCGCGAGGAAAACTGTTTTTT.

The chain has TRBV6-1 and TRBJ1-6, with D possibly matching TRBD1 (5 bases). The germline V gene encodes CDR1 MNHNS and CDR2 SASEGT. The CDR3 is made up of 14 amino acids. Trimming shortened V by 6 bases and J by 5 bases, and 11 bases separated the two germline ends. CDR3 loop: CASSRDLDNSPLHF. In DNA form, the CDR3 reads TGTGCCAGCAGCCGGGACCTCGATAATTCACCCCTCCACTTT.

The rearrangement uses TRBV3-1 and TRBJ2-7; 10 bases match TRBD1. Trimming cost V 4 bases and J 0 bases; bases outside gene matches: 6. CDR3 length equals 16 residues. The V gene's germline CDR1 is LGHDT and CDR2 YNNKEL (reference sequence). CDR3 in amino acids: CASSRDRGVGSYEQYF. DNA for the CDR3: TGTGCCAGCAGCCGGGACAGGGGAGTGGGCTCCTACGAGCAGTACTTC.

The rearrangement links TRBV5-1 to TRBJ2-7, with 7 bases aligning to TRBD1. The trim removed 4 bases at V and 2 bases at J, leaving 6 bases unmatched. The germline CDR1 and CDR2 sequences are SGHRS and YFSETQ. The CDR3 sequence is 14 residues long. CDR3 amino acids: CASSGTTGTYEQYF. The CDR3 DNA sequence: TGCGCCAGCAGCGGGACGACAGGGACCTACGAGCAGTACTTC.

This clonotype has ten or more counts. The genes are TRBV5-1 and TRBJ1-2; D ambiguous. The CDR3 covers 13 residues. Trimming removed 4 bases at V and 0 bases at J, with 7 bases between. CDR1 SGHRS and CDR2 YFSETQ come from the germline V gene. This CDR3 reads CASSSDPNYGYTF. The CDR3 region has the DNA TGCGCCAGCAGCAGTGACCCTAACTATGGCTACACCTTC.

This clonotype was counted a few times. The rearrangement joins TRBV3-1 to TRBJ2-7; D unresolved. The CDR3 is 12 amino acids. V shed 5 bases and J shed 5 bases, with 10 bases lying between them. The germline V gene has CDR1 LGHDT and CDR2 YNNKEL (reference sequence). DNA of the CDR3: TGTGCCAGCAGCGACCGGCCTAACGAGCAGTACTTC. Protein sequence: CASSDRPNEQYF.

J is TRBJ2-3 and V is TRBV5-6, with unresolved D. The CDR3 length is 17 residues. Trimming shortened V by 0 bases and J by 2 bases, and 16 bases separated the two germline ends. Germline CDR1 reads SGHDT; CDR2 reads YYEEEE. CDR3 amino acids: CASSLAAPEWATDTQYF. The CDR3 bases are TGTGCCAGCAGCTTGGCGGCTCCAGAGTGGGCCACAGATACGCAGTATTTT.

This clonotype has only a few counts. V usage is TRBV18 and J usage is TRBJ1-1; possibly TRBD1 for D (5 bases). This CDR3 region has 12 residues. V was pared by 2 bases and J by 5 bases, with 6 bases between. Germline V gene data show CDR1 as KGHSH and CDR2 as LQKENI. CDR3 DNA sequence: TGTGCCAGCTCACCATGGGGGACTGAAGCTTTCTTT. This translates into CASSPWGTEAFF.

Only a few counts were recorded for this clonotype. The V gene is TRBV29-1, the J gene TRBJ2-5, with unresolved D. From germline, CDR1 is SQVTM and CDR2 ANQGSEA. V shed 4 bases and J shed 1 base, with 13 bases lying between them. The CDR3 loop spans 14 amino acids. For the CDR3, the DNA is TGCAGCGTTGCCGCGTCGCCGCGCCAAGAGACCCAGTACTTC. This encodes CSVAASPRQETQYF.

This clonotype was detected ten times or more. The chain has TRBV6-5 and TRBJ2-1; D remains unclear. This CDR3 contains 16 residues. Germline loops: CDR1 MNHEY, CDR2 SVGAGI. The V gene lost 0 bases and the J gene lost 0 bases, with 9 bases spanning the gap. The CDR3: CASSYSGASSYNEQFF. CDR3 DNA: TGTGCCAGCAGTTACTCTGGTGCTAGCTCCTACAATGAGCAGTTCTTC.

The chain uses TRBV5-1 and TRBJ2-3; 9 positions match TRBD2. Germline V CDR1 and CDR2: SGHRS, YFSETQ. The CDR3 loop spans 14 amino acids. V lost 2 bases, J lost 9 bases, and 7 bases stayed unmatched. The CDR3: CASSLTAGGQTQYF. The CDR3 DNA reads as TGCGCCAGCAGCTTAACTGCGGGGGGGCAGACGCAGTATTTT.

This sequence joins TRBV3-1 and TRBJ2-7; TRBD1 aligns across 7 bases. V lost 4 bases and J lost 1; bases outside the gene matches: 7. CDR1 LGHDT and CDR2 YNNKEL come from the germline V gene (reference sequence). This CDR3 has 15 residues. CDR3 coding DNA: TGTGCCAGCAGCCGCCGACAGGGATTTTCCTACGAGCAGTACTTC. Encoded protein: CASSRRQGFSYEQYF.

The V and J genes are TRBV4-1 and TRBJ2-7, with 9 bases identical to TRBD1. The CDR3 length is 15 residues. Per the germline V gene, CDR1 is MGHRA and CDR2 is YSYEKL. V dropped 4 bases and J dropped 10; count of bases not matched to a gene: 14. The CDR3 DNA is TGCGCCAGCAGCCCGAACCCACAGGGGGCGAACCGACAGTACTTC. Residues: CASSPNPQGANRQYF.

This clonotype has ten or more counts. The chain has TRBV12-3 or TRBV12-4 and TRBJ2-1; TRBD1 matches 9 bases. The CDR3 extends over 15 amino acids. The V and J ends lost 10 bases and 5 bases, in that order; junction bases with no gene match: 12. Written as DNA, the CDR3 is TGTGCCACCAATCCGGGACAGGGATATCACAATGAGCAGTTCTTC. Protein sequence: CATNPGQGYHNEQFF.

V usage is TRBV5-5 and J usage is TRBJ2-2, with D perhaps matching TRBD1 (6 bases). From germline, CDR1 is SGHKS and CDR2 YYEKEE (reference sequence). The CDR3 is made up of 16 amino acids. V gave up 4 bases and J gave up 0 bases, with 13 bases separating them. CDR3 sequence reads: CASSPIGDTNTGELFF. In DNA, the CDR3 is TGTGCCAGCAGCCCCATCGGGGACACGAACACCGGGGAGCTGTTTTTT.

This clonotype was counted a few times. The J gene is TRBJ2-2, the V gene TRBV29-1; D possibly uses TRBD1 or TRBD2 (5 bases each). This CDR3 spans 13 amino acids. V was cut by 6 bases and J by 4 bases, with 12 bases left in between. From germline, CDR1 is SQVTM and CDR2 ANQGSEA. In DNA form, the CDR3 reads TGCAGCGTGGGGACGGGTACCACCGGGGAGCTGTTTTTT. This encodes CSVGTGTTGELFF.

The rearrangement links TRBV6-2 or TRBV6-3 to TRBJ2-7; D gene ambiguous. The V end lost 6 bases, the J end lost 4 bases, and 13 bases lay between the germline ends. CDR1 and CDR2 (germline): MNHEY, SVGEGT. The CDR3 has 13 amino acids. The CDR3 region is CASSWVETYEQYF. CDR3 DNA: TGTGCCAGCAGCTGGGTCGAAACGTACGAGCAGTACTTC.

The V gene is TRBV24-1, the J gene TRBJ2-1; either TRBD1 or TRBD2 may fit D (5 bases each). The CDR3 has 15 residues. Trimming removed 6 bases at V and 1 base at J, with 12 bases between. The germline V gene encodes CDR1 KGHDR and CDR2 SFDVKD. The CDR3 bases are TGTGCCACCAGTATATCGGGGCTTTCCTACAATGAGCAGTTCTTC. Translated, it gives CATSISGLSYNEQFF.

The table lists this clonotype with many counts. The CDR3 is CASSRLGSYEQYF. The CDR3 DNA reads as TGTGCCAGCTCCCGTCTCGGGAGCTACGAGCAGTACTTC. The J gene is TRBJ2-7, the V gene TRBV7-2, with D perhaps TRBD2 (6 bases). Germline V CDR1 and CDR2: SGHTA, FQGNSA. The V gene lost 8 bases and the J gene lost 3 bases, with 14 bases spanning the gap. The CDR3 length is 13 residues.

The chain joins TRBV20-1 to TRBJ2-4; the match to TRBD2 covers 8 bases. CDR1 and CDR2 from the germline V gene are DFQATT and SNEGSKA (reference sequence). V shed 2 bases, J shed 0 bases, and the junction held 3 bases outside the gene matches. The CDR3 totals 15 residues. CDR3 sequence (DNA): TGCAGTGCTAGATTAGCGGGGATAGCCAAAAACATTCAGTACTTC. The encoded protein is CSARLAGIAKNIQYF.